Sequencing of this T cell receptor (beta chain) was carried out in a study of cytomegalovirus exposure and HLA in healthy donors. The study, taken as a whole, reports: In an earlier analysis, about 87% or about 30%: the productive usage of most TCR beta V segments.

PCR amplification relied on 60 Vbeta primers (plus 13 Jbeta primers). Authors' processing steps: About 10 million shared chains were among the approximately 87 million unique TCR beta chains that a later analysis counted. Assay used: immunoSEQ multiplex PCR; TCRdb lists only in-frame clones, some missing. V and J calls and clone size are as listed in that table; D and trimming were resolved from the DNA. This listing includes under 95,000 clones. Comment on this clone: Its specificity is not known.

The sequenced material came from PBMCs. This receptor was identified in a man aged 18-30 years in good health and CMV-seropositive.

The CDR3 nucleotides read TGTGCCAGCAGTTTAAATCCGGGACAATGGGAGACCCAGTACTTC. Encoded protein: CASSLNPGQWETQYF. The V and J genes are TRBV27 and TRBJ2-5, with D perhaps TRBD1 (6 bases). Germline-derived CDR1 and CDR2 are MNHEY and SMNVEV (reference sequence). The CDR3 consists of 15 residues. Deletions cut 2 bases from V and 5 bases from J, with 15 bases between.